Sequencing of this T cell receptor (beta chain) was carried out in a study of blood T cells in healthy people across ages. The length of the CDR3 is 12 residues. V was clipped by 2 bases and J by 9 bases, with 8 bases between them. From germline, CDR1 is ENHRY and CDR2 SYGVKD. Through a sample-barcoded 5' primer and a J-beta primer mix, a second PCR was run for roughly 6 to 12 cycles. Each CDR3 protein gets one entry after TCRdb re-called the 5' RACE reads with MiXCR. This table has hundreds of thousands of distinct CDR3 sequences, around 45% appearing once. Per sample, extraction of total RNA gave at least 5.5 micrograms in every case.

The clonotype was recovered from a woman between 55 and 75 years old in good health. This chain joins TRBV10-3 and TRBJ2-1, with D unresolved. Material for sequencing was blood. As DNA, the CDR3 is TGTGCCATCAGTGAGACGGTGGGTGAGCAGTTCTTC. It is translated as CAISETVGEQFF.